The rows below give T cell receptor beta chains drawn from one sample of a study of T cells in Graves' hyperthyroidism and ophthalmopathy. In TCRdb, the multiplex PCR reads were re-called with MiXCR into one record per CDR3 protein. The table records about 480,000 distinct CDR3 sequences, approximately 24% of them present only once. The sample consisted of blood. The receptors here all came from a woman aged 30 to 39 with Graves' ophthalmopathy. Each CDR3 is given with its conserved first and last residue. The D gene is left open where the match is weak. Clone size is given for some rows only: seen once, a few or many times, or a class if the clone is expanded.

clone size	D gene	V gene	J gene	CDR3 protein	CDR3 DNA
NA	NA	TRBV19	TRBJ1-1	CASSTPRRRPNTEAFF	TGTGCCAGTAGTACCCCAAGACGGAGACCGAACACTGAAGCTTTCTTT
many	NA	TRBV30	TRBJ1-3	CAWTIGGAGNTIYF	TGTGCCTGGACCATTGGCGGGGCTGGAAACACCATATATTTT
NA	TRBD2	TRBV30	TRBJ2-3	CAWSVGGGTSTDTQYF	TGTGCCTGGAGTGTGGGCGGGGGAACTAGCACAGATACGCAGTATTTT
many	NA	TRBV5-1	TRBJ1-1	CASSWAGTSRNEAFF	TGCGCCAGCAGCTGGGCCGGGACAAGCCGAAATGAAGCTTTCTTT
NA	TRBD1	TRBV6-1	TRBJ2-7	CASSEADRGEQYF	TGTGCCAGCAGTGAGGCCGACAGGGGCGAGCAGTACTTC
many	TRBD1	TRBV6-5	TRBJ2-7	CASSSPGQGRNEQYF	TGTGCCAGCAGTTCTCCGGGACAGGGGAGGAACGAGCAGTACTTC
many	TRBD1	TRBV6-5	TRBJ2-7	CASRRDRWTYEQYF	TGTGCCAGCAGGCGGGACAGGTGGACCTACGAGCAGTACTTC
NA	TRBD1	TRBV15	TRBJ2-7	CATSREGDRSYEQYF	TGTGCCACCAGCAGAGAGGGGGACAGATCCTACGAGCAGTACTTC
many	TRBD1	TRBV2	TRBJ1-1	CASLGDRGTEAFF	TGTGCCAGCTTGGGCGACAGGGGCACTGAAGCTTTCTTT
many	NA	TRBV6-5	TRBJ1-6	CASSYSSRGKDSPLHF	TGTGCCAGCAGTTACTCGAGTAGGGGAAAGGATTCACCCCTCCACTTT
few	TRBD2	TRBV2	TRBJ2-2	CASSATGGNTGELFF	TGTGCCAGCAGTGCCACGGGGGGGAACACCGGGGAGCTGTTTTTT
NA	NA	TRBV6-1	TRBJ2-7	CASRNERGHAVGEQYF	TGTGCCAGCAGGAACGAACGGGGACACGCCGTTGGCGAGCAGTACTTC
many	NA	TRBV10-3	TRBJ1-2	CAIRPPRGDGYGYTF	TGTGCCATCAGGCCCCCACGGGGGGATGGCTATGGCTACACCTTC
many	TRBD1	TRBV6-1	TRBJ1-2	CASSGQGAFNYGYTF	TGTGCCAGCAGTGGACAGGGGGCCTTCAACTATGGCTACACCTTC
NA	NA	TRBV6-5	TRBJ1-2	CASSYLPGNAPYGYTF	TGTGCCAGCAGTTACCTCCCGGGCAACGCACCCTATGGCTACACCTTC
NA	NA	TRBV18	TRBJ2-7	CASSPAQDEQYF	TGTGCCAGCTCACCCGCCCAGGACGAGCAGTACTTC
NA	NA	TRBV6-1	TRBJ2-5	CASSEGGGSQETQYF	TGTGCCAGCAGTGAAGGAGGAGGGTCCCAAGAGACCCAGTACTTC
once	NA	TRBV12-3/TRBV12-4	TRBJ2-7	CASSLWERLEQYF	TGTGCCAGCAGTTTATGGGAGCGGCTCGAGCAGTACTTC
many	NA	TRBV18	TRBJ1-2	CASSPMGRSGYTF	TGTGCCAGCTCACCGATGGGTCGGTCTGGCTACACCTTC
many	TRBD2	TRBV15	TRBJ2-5	CATSSERGGTETQYF	TGTGCCACCAGCAGCGAGCGGGGAGGGACAGAGACCCAGTACTTC
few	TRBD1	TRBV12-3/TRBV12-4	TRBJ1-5	CASRDRSSNQPQHF	TGTGCCAGCAGGGACAGGAGCTCCAATCAGCCCCAGCATTTT
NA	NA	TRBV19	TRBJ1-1	CASSPMELGPDTEAFF	TGTGCCAGTAGTCCGATGGAGCTAGGTCCCGACACTGAAGCTTTCTTT
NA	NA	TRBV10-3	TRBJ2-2	CAIRHLDPGELFF	TGTGCCATTAGGCATCTAGACCCCGGGGAGCTGTTTTTT
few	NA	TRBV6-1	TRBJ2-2	CASSVWGTTNTGELFF	TGTGCCAGCAGTGTCTGGGGAACCACGAACACCGGGGAGCTGTTTTTT
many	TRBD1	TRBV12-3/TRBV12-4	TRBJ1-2	CASREQGAEVYGYTF	TGTGCCAGCAGGGAACAGGGGGCGGAGGTCTATGGCTACACCTTC
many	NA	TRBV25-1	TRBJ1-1	CASNQREGWNTEAFF	TGTGCCAGCAACCAAAGGGAGGGGTGGAACACTGAAGCTTTCTTT
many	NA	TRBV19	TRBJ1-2	CASSLSPRSYGYTF	TGTGCCAGTAGCCTTTCGCCCCGGTCCTATGGCTACACCTTC
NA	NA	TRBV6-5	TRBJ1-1	CASSYDTVNTEAFF	TGTGCCAGCAGTTATGACACCGTGAACACTGAAGCTTTCTTT
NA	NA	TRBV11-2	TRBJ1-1	CASSGIRGLTEAFF	TGTGCCAGCAGCGGCATCCGGGGGTTAACTGAAGCTTTCTTT
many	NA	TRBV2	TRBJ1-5	CASRKGTGQPQHF	TGTGCCAGCAGGAAGGGAACAGGACAGCCCCAGCATTTT
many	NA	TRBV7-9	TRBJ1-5	CASSSGSFNQPQHF	TGTGCCAGCAGCTCGGGGTCGTTCAATCAGCCCCAGCATTTT
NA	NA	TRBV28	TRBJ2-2	CASRDLGTGELFF	TGTGCCAGCAGGGACTTGGGCACCGGGGAGCTGTTTTTT
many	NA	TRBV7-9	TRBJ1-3	CASTRRTDPGNTIYF	TGTGCCAGCACGCGCCGGACAGACCCTGGAAACACCATATATTTT
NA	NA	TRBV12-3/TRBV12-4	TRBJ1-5	CASTYRGSGQPQHF	TGTGCCAGCACCTACCGGGGTTCGGGGCAGCCCCAGCATTTT
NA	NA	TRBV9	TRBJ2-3	CASSVGVDTQYF	TGTGCCAGCAGCGTAGGAGTTGATACGCAGTATTTT
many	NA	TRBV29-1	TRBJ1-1	CSVDRDGRAEAFF	TGCAGCGTTGATCGGGACGGCAGGGCTGAAGCTTTCTTT
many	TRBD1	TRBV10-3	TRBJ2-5	CAISPQDRVEAQYF	TGTGCCATCAGTCCACAGGACAGGGTGGAGGCCCAGTACTTC
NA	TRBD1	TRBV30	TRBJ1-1	CAWSYRGYTEAFF	TGTGCCTGGAGTTACAGGGGGTACACTGAAGCTTTCTTT
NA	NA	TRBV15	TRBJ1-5	CATSRDPRTYNQPQHF	TGTGCCACCAGCAGAGATCCTCGGACTTACAATCAGCCCCAGCATTTT
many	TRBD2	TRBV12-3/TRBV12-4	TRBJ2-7	CASRRSSGSSSEQYF	TGTGCCAGCAGGCGGTCTAGCGGGAGTTCTAGCGAGCAGTACTTC
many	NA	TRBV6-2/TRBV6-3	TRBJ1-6	CASSYDSLLRVRTKEDSPLHF	TGTGCCAGCAGTTACGATAGTTTATTGAGGGTTAGGACCAAAGAGGATTCACCCCTCCACTTT
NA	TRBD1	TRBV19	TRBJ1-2	CASSIDHGQGDYGYTF	TGTGCCAGTAGTATAGATCACGGACAGGGCGACTATGGCTACACCTTC
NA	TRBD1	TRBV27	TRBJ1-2	CASSLQGNSLANYGYTF	TGTGCCAGCAGCCTACAGGGGAACAGTTTAGCTAACTATGGCTACACCTTC
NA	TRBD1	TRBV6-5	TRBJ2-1	CASSYLGGQEDYNEQFF	TGTGCCAGCAGTTACTTGGGGGGACAGGAAGACTACAATGAGCAGTTCTTC
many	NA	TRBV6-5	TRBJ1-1	CASRTRGSEAFF	TGTGCCAGCAGAACGAGGGGTTCTGAAGCTTTCTTT
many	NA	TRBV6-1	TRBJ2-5	CASTNEGPHGAQYF	TGTGCCAGCACCAACGAGGGCCCACATGGGGCCCAGTACTTC
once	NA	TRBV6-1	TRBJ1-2	CASSRKLDYGYTF	TGTGCCAGCAGCAGGAAACTGGACTATGGCTACACCTTC
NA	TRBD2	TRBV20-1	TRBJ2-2	CSARDRRSSGGTGELFF	TGCAGTGCTAGAGATCGTAGGAGTAGCGGGGGGACCGGGGAGCTGTTTTTT
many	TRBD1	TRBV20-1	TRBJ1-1	CSARVPGTGGIYNTEAFF	TGCAGTGCTAGAGTACCCGGGACAGGGGGCATCTATAACACTGAAGCTTTCTTT
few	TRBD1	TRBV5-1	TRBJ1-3	CASSSQFSWDRAAGNTIYF	TGCGCCAGCAGCTCCCAGTTCTCATGGGACAGGGCGGCTGGAAACACCATATATTTT
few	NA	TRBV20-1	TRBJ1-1	CSARKGVADTDAFF	TGCAGTGCTAGGAAAGGGGTCGCGGACACTGATGCTTTCTTT
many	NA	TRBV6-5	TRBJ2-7	CAGSYSAGRGEQYF	TGTGCCGGCAGTTACTCGGCGGGAAGGGGCGAGCAGTACTTC
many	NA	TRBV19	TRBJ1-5	CASSPLWDSNQPQHF	TGTGCCAGTAGCCCTCTCTGGGACAGCAATCAGCCCCAGCATTTT
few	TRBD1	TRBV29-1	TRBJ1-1	CSVSTGGSLMNTEAFF	TGCAGCGTGTCGACAGGGGGCTCTTTGATGAACACTGAAGCTTTCTTT
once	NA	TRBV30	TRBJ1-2	CAWTDRSWGYTF	TGTGCCTGGACCGACAGGTCATGGGGCTACACCTTC
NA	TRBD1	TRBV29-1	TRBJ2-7	CSPHNAGQGPYEQYF	TGCAGCCCACACAACGCGGGACAGGGACCCTACGAGCAGTACTTC
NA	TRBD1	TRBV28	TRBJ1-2	CASSFPSGTGGNYGYTF	TGTGCCAGCAGTTTCCCCTCCGGGACAGGGGGCAACTATGGCTACACCTTC
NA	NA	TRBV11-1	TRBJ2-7	CASSFTQSEQYF	TGTGCCAGCAGCTTTACACAATCCGAGCAGTACTTC
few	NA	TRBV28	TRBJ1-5	CASSSPTGPNQPQHF	TGTGCCAGCAGTTCCCCGACTGGACCCAATCAGCCCCAGCATTTT